This T cell receptor beta chain emerged from a study of control samples from healthy donors and cancer patients. Only in-frame clones appear in the TCRdb table, and some are missing; sequencing was by immunoSEQ multiplex PCR. Of about 150,000 clones in the sample, just over 85% were seen once. The germline V gene has CDR1 SGHRS and CDR2 YFSETQ. The CDR3 covers 15 residues. The germline V and J ends were trimmed by 3 bases and 0 bases, with 11 bases remaining between them. The sequenced sample consisted of blood. This TCR was sampled from a young man in good health. V gene TRBV5-1 combines with J gene TRBJ2-3, with D hard to call. The CDR3 DNA reads as TGCGCCAGCAGCTCATCCGGGCCTAGCACAGATACGCAGTATTTT. This translates into CASSSSGPSTDTQYF. The full variable domain, with the rest looked up from reference TRBV5-1 and TRBJ2-3, is KAGVTQTPRYLIKTRGQQVTLSCSPISGHRSVSWYQQTPGQGLQFLFEYFSETQRNKGNFPGRFSGRQFSNSRSEMNVSTLELGDSALYLCASSSSGPSTDTQYFGPGTRLTVL.